One sample yielded the 28 T cell receptor beta chains listed below, sequenced in a study of T cells in localized non-small cell lung cancer. Sequencing was performed with immunoSEQ multiplex PCR; in TCRdb, only in-frame clones are kept and a portion is missing. The table records 35,000 to 45,000 clones, roughly 79% of them present only once. Sample: peripheral blood mononuclear cells, taken before any cancer treatment. These TCRs come from a male donor aged 60 or over with stage II lung adenocarcinoma.

This chain links TRBV19 with TRBJ1-2; D remains unclear. The germline V gene encodes CDR1 LNHDA and CDR2 SQIVND (reference sequence). V shed 7 bases and J shed 4 bases, with 13 bases lying between them. CDR3 size: 13 residues. The CDR3 loop reads CASTKRETYGYTF. CDR3 bases: TGTGCCAGTACCAAACGGGAGACCTATGGCTACACCTTC.

This clone was counted only a few times. This chain joins TRBV7-2 and TRBJ1-5, with unresolved D. The CDR3 is made up of 16 amino acids. Trimming left V 3 bases short and J 4 bases short, with 16 bases between. CDR1 SGHTA and CDR2 FQGNSA come from the germline V gene. CDR3 residues: CASSFDPGRKNQPQHF. CDR3 coding DNA: TGTGCCAGCAGCTTCGACCCTGGACGGAAAAATCAGCCCCAGCATTTT.

This chain links TRBV28 with TRBJ1-1; D ambiguous. This CDR3 comprises 13 residues. Germline lookup yields CDR1 MDHEN and CDR2 SYDVKM. Trimming stripped 4 bases from V and 7 bases from J, with 13 bases between. CDR3 DNA sequence: TGTGCCAGCAGTTGGATGGTTTCCAGTGAAGCTTTCTTT. Translating gives CASSWMVSSEAFF.

The chain joins TRBV5-1 to TRBJ1-5; D is perhaps TRBD1 (6 bases). Germline values: CDR1 SGHRS, CDR2 YFSETQ. The germline V and J ends were trimmed by 5 bases and 3 bases, with 18 bases remaining between them. The CDR3 spans 16 residues. CDR3 sequence reads: CASREGGAASNQPQHF. The CDR3 nucleotides read TGCGCCAGCAGGGAAGGGGGAGCCGCTTCCAATCAGCCCCAGCATTTT.

This sequence joins TRBV7-9 and TRBJ2-3, with a weak D call TRBD2 (5 bases). The germline V gene encodes CDR1 SEHNR and CDR2 FQNEAQ (reference sequence). The CDR3 length is 17 residues. V lost 5 bases and J 2 bases, leaving 20 bases between the germline ends. CDR3 region: CASSPHGKGEDTDTQYF. DNA of the CDR3: TGTGCCAGCAGCCCCCACGGGAAGGGCGAGGACACAGATACGCAGTATTTT.

The chain joins TRBV7-9 to TRBJ1-6; no clear D gene. Trimming cost V 11 bases and J 3 bases, with 17 bases left between them. CDR3 size: 15 residues. Germline CDR1 SEHNR, CDR2 FQNEAQ (reference sequence). The CDR3 DNA follows: TGTGCCGGGTCAAGAGGGCAGAACTATAATTCACCCCTCCACTTT. The encoded protein is CAGSRGQNYNSPLHF.

The rearrangement links TRBV11-2 to TRBJ2-3, with 7 nucleotides matching TRBD2. The germline gives CDR1 SGHAT, CDR2 FQNNGV. V shed 2 bases and J 3 bases; nucleotides not matched to a gene: 2. This CDR3 spans 14 amino acids. CDR3: CASSLRLATDTQYF. CDR3 coding DNA: TGTGCCAGCAGCTTACGACTAGCTACAGATACGCAGTATTTT.

This clone rates as medium-sized. The rearrangement joins TRBV6-5 to TRBJ1-1; D uncertain. V was pared by 10 bases and J by 2 bases, with 11 bases between. CDR1 is MNHEY, CDR2 SVGAGI, per germline. CDR3 size: 12 residues. The CDR3: CATWRPNTEAFF. CDR3 nucleotides: TGTGCCACCTGGCGGCCCAACACTGAAGCTTTCTTT.

In its sample, this clone was seen a few times. The chain links TRBV11-1 to TRBJ2-3; no firm D call. CDR3 size: 15 residues. The V gene's germline CDR1 is SGHAT and CDR2 FQDESV (reference sequence). Trimming pared 0 bases from V and 2 bases from J, leaving 9 bases between. As DNA, the CDR3 is TGTGCCAGCAGCTTAGCTCCTCAACCCACAGATACGCAGTATTTT. Translation: CASSLAPQPTDTQYF.

By its share, this clone is medium-sized. The J gene is TRBJ1-5, the V gene TRBV7-2; unclear D gene. V lost 5 bases and J lost 0, with 11 bases in between. The length of the CDR3 is 15 residues. CDR1 is SGHTA, CDR2 FQGNSA, per germline. In DNA form, the CDR3 reads TGTGCCAGCAGCCCAGGCGGGTCTAGCAATCAGCCCCAGCATTTT. Its translation: CASSPGGSSNQPQHF.

This chain connects TRBV28 to TRBJ1-3; no clear D. Deletions cut 3 bases from V and 3 bases from J, with 6 bases between. The CDR3 consists of 13 residues. Looked up from germline, CDR1 is MDHEN and CDR2 is SYDVKM. The CDR3 nucleotides read TGTGCCAGCAGTTTCTTTAGTGGAAACACCATATATTTT. Residues: CASSFFSGNTIYF.

The CDR3 DNA reads TGCAGCGTTGACTACGGGACAGATACGCAGTATTTT. Its translation is CSVDYGTDTQYF. The gene calls are TRBV29-1 and TRBJ2-3, with D unclear. The CDR3 runs 12 residues. Germline V gene data show CDR1 as SQVTM and CDR2 as ANQGSEA. The V gene lost 3 bases and the J gene lost 3 bases, with 7 bases spanning the gap.

This chain connects TRBV4-1 to TRBJ2-1; no reliable D call. The CDR3 is 13 residues long. The V gene lost 0 bases and the J gene lost 15 bases, with 15 bases spanning the gap. The germline V gene has CDR1 MGHRA and CDR2 YSYEKL. The CDR3 loop reads CASSQDPNDVAFF. In DNA form, the CDR3 reads TGCGCCAGCAGCCAAGACCCCAATGATGTGGCGTTCTTC.

The V call is TRBV27, the J call TRBJ1-1, with D perhaps matching TRBD1 (5 bases). This CDR3 region has 15 residues. The V end was cut by 6 bases, the J end by 1 base, with 15 bases between. CDR1 and CDR2 from the germline V gene are MNHEY and SMNVEV (reference sequence). CDR3 nucleotides: TGTGCCAGCAGCCTCTCGCGCACAGGGAACACTGAAGCTTTCTTT. It is translated as CASSLSRTGNTEAFF.

The CDR3 region is CASSTTRSGKGQANYGYTF. The CDR3 nucleotides read TGTGCCAGTAGTACCACGAGATCCGGTAAGGGCCAAGCTAACTATGGCTACACCTTC. This chain uses TRBV19 with TRBJ1-2, with unresolved D. Germline V gene sequence: CDR1 LNHDA, CDR2 SQIVND (reference sequence). V was trimmed by 4 bases and J by 0 bases, leaving 24 bases between them. The CDR3 runs 19 residues. Full variable domain (rest looked up from reference TRBV19 and TRBJ1-2): DGGITQSPKYLFRKEGQNVTLSCEQNLNHDAMYWYRQDPGQGLRLIYYSQIVNDFQKGDIAEGYSVSREKKESFPLTVTSAQKNPTAFYLCASSTTRSGKGQANYGYTFGSGTRLTVV.

The chain joins TRBV9 to TRBJ2-7; D ambiguous. The CDR3 is made up of 14 amino acids. V was cut by 0 bases and J by 3 bases, with 10 bases left in between. Germline values: CDR1 SGDLS, CDR2 YYNGEE. DNA for the CDR3: TGTGCCAGCAGCGTAGAATCTACCTACTACGAGCAGTACTTC. This codes for CASSVESTYYEQYF.

V and J are TRBV7-8 and TRBJ2-3; TRBD2 agrees at 7 bases. Trimming cost V 3 bases and J 2 bases; bases outside gene matches: 5. CDR3 size: 15 residues. Germline CDR1 reads SGHVS; CDR2 reads FQNEAQ. CDR3 residues: CASSFRTSFTDTQYF. CDR3 nucleotides: TGTGCCAGCAGCTTCCGGACTAGTTTCACAGATACGCAGTATTTT.

This chain joins TRBV27 and TRBJ1-4; D may be TRBD1 (6 bases). Per the germline V gene, CDR1 is MNHEY and CDR2 is SMNVEV (reference sequence). V lost 5 bases, J lost 11 bases, and 15 bases lay in between. The length of the CDR3 is 13 residues. The CDR3 DNA follows: TGTGCCAGCAGTCCAGACAGGTTCTCGAAACTGTTTTTT. Protein sequence: CASSPDRFSKLFF.

Only one count was recorded for this clone. The chain links TRBV11-2 to TRBJ2-7; 12 nucleotides align to TRBD1. CDR1 is SGHAT and CDR2 is FQNNGV in the germline V gene. The CDR3 totals 15 residues. The V segment lost 6 bases and the J segment 6 bases; nucleotides outside the gene matches: 9. This chain's CDR3 is CASSLSPGQGAEQYF. CDR3 in DNA: TGTGCCAGCAGTTTGTCCCCGGGACAGGGGGCCGAGCAGTACTTC.

V gene TRBV7-9 combines with J gene TRBJ2-7; unclear D gene. V lost 3 bases to trimming and J lost 6 bases, with 12 bases between them. Germline V lookup: CDR1 SEHNR, CDR2 FQNEAQ (reference sequence). This CDR3 is 13 amino acids long. CDR3 sequence reads: CASSFPSEAEQYF. The CDR3 DNA follows: TGTGCCAGCAGCTTCCCCTCGGAAGCCGAGCAGTACTTC.

The V gene is TRBV5-6, the J gene TRBJ1-5; D remains ambiguous. V shed 1 base and J shed 5 bases, with 10 bases lying between them. Germline loops: CDR1 SGHDT, CDR2 YYEEEE. The length of the CDR3 is 14 residues. The CDR3 sequence: CASSLPGNDQPQHF. The CDR3 coding sequence is TGTGCCAGCAGCTTGCCCGGGAACGATCAGCCCCAGCATTTT.

The chain uses TRBV18 and TRBJ2-7, with TRBD1 matching over 8 bases. The CDR3 contains 16 residues. CDR1 KGHSH and CDR2 LQKENI come from the germline V gene. With V trimmed by 6 bases and J by 0 bases, 10 bases remained unmatched. Here the CDR3 DNA reads TGTGCCAGCTCTCAAGCCCAGGGGGCTAACTCCTACGAGCAGTACTTC. This codes for CASSQAQGANSYEQYF.

The chain recombines TRBV30 with TRBJ1-6, with unresolved D. Per germline, CDR1 GTSNPN and CDR2 SVGIG (reference sequence). The V end lost 5 bases, the J end lost 6 bases, and 11 bases lay between the germline ends. The CDR3 loop spans 13 amino acids. The CDR3 nucleotides are TGTGCCTGGGGGTTGAGTGGTAATTCACCCCTCCACTTT. This gives the protein CAWGLSGNSPLHF. Full variable domain (missing parts from reference TRBV30 and TRBJ1-6): SQTIHQWPATLVQPVGSPLSLECTVEGTSNPNLYWYRQAAGRGLQLLFYSVGIGQISSEVPQNLSASRPQDRQFILSSKKLLLSDSGFYLCAWGLSGNSPLHFGNGTRLTVT.

V and J are TRBV28 and TRBJ2-7; D uncertain. Germline lookup yields CDR1 MDHEN and CDR2 SYDVKM. The CDR3 covers 12 residues. V lost 0 bases, J lost 2 bases, and 2 bases lay in between. The chain's CDR3 is CASSLWPYEQYF. The CDR3 DNA follows: TGTGCCAGCAGTTTATGGCCCTACGAGCAGTACTTC.

The CDR3 loop is CASSGDSYGYTF. The CDR3 nucleotides read TGTGCCAGCAGTGGGGACAGCTATGGCTACACCTTC. The gene calls are TRBV2 and TRBJ1-2; 7 bases line up with TRBD1. In germline, CDR1 is SNHLY, CDR2 FYNNEI. The V and J ends lost 4 bases and 4 bases, in that order; junction bases with no gene match: 0. CDR3 length: 12 amino acids.

The chain joins TRBV4-1 to TRBJ2-7; either TRBD1 or TRBD2 may fit D (5 bases each). The CDR3 runs 15 residues. Trimming removed 0 bases from V and 1 base from J, with 10 bases in between. Germline CDR1 MGHRA, CDR2 YSYEKL. The chain's CDR3 is CASSQEGTPSYEQYF. The CDR3 DNA follows: TGCGCCAGCAGCCAAGAAGGGACGCCATCCTACGAGCAGTACTTC.

V gene TRBV9 combines with J gene TRBJ2-3; 13 bases are a match to TRBD2. Per the germline V gene, CDR1 is SGDLS and CDR2 is YYNGEE. The junction had 4 bases not matched to a gene; V was cut back by 0 bases and J by 6 bases. The CDR3 length is 16 residues. The CDR3 nucleotides are TGTGCCAGCAGCGTAGAACTAGCGGGAGGGGGTGATACGCAGTATTTT. This sequence encodes CASSVELAGGGDTQYF. Full variable domain (remainder filled in from reference TRBV9 and TRBJ2-3): DSGVTQTPKHLITATGQRVTLRCSPRSGDLSVYWYQQSLDQGLQFLIQYYNGEERAKGNILERFSAQQFPDLHSELNLSSLELGDSALYFCASSVELAGGGDTQYFGPGTRLTVL.

Only a few counts were recorded for this clone. The rearrangement uses TRBV6-5 and TRBJ2-3; the match to TRBD2 covers 12 bases. Germline-derived CDR1 and CDR2 are MNHEY and SVGAGI. The CDR3 runs to 16 residues. The trim removed 4 bases at V and 4 bases at J, leaving 6 bases unmatched. CDR3 DNA sequence: TGTGCCAGCAGTTCCTTGGCTAGCGGGAGGGCAGATACGCAGTATTTT. This encodes CASSSLASGRADTQYF.